This passage covers 4 T cell receptor beta chains from one sample sequenced in a study of naive and memory T cell subsets. Study-level findings and limits: Naive repertoires, especially CD8, held a few larger clonotypes, possibly memory cells re-expressing CD45RA.

An equimolar mix of two oligonucleotides served as the beta constant-region primer for TRBC1 and TRBC2. Ligated cDNA was amplified by four rounds of PCR with nested alpha and beta constant-region primers and SP2. TCRdb passed the UMI-ligation and nested PCR reads through MiXCR, listing each CDR3 protein once. This sample has about 150,000 distinct CDR3 sequences, with approximately 22% found just once. These receptors have no identified antigens. Sample: naive CD4+ T cells from blood. Receptors were obtained from a human donor in good health.

This clonotype was counted many times. V gene TRBV7-2 combines with J gene TRBJ2-7, with 7 nucleotides matching TRBD1. V lost 3 bases, J lost 0 bases, and 14 bases stayed unmatched. Germline loops: CDR1 SGHTA, CDR2 FQGNSA. This CDR3 has 18 residues. The CDR3 here is CASSFSPRSTGSSYEQYF. CDR3 coding DNA: TGTGCCAGCAGCTTCTCTCCCCGCTCGACAGGGAGCTCCTACGAGCAGTACTTC.

This clonotype was detected many times. The chain carries TRBV10-3 and TRBJ1-1, with 7 positions matching TRBD1. The CDR3 has 14 amino acids. Unmatched junction bases numbered 6, after V lost 4 bases and J lost 4 bases. The germline V gene encodes CDR1 ENHRY and CDR2 SYGVKD. CDR3 sequence reads: CAISGRGSRTEAFF. CDR3 DNA sequence: TGTGCCATCAGTGGCAGGGGGTCCCGCACTGAAGCTTTCTTT.

This clonotype was counted many times. The V call is TRBV7-8, the J call TRBJ2-1; D remains unclear. The CDR3 is made up of 15 amino acids. Trimming removed 1 base at V and 0 bases at J, with 7 bases between. Germline V gene sequence: CDR1 SGHVS, CDR2 FQNEAQ. CDR3 residues: CASSLGLVSYNEQFF. The CDR3 region has the DNA TGTGCCAGCAGCTTAGGTCTGGTCTCCTACAATGAGCAGTTCTTC.

This clonotype was picked up a small number of times. The V gene is TRBV2, the J gene TRBJ1-1, with D unclear. The CDR3 sequence is 12 residues long. Trimming took off 5 bases at V and 4 bases at J, with 8 bases between the two ends. From germline, CDR1 is SNHLY and CDR2 FYNNEI. The CDR3: CASSSTSTEAFF. The CDR3 bases are TGTGCCAGCAGTAGTACTTCCACTGAAGCTTTCTTT.